Listed below are T cell receptor beta chains from one sample, sequenced in a study of blood T cell repertoires in COVID-19. Measured with immunoSEQ multiplex PCR; TCRdb has only the in-frame clones, and not every one. This table holds fewer than 250,000 clones, 89% found once. The sequenced sample consisted of peripheral blood. The receptors originated from a man between 60 and 70 years old who had recovered from COVID-19. CDR3s include the opening cysteine and the closing phenylalanine or tryptophan. The D gene is left open where the match is weak. Clone size is not always given. Where it is, it says once, few, many or a class for expanded clones.

D gene,V gene,clone size,J gene,CDR3 length,CDR3 DNA,CDR3 protein
.,TRBV5-1,.,TRBJ1-1,15,TGCGCCAGCAGCCCAGTGGGGGCAGGGAGCACTGAAGCTTTCTTT,CASSPVGAGSTEAFF
.,TRBV29-1,once,TRBJ2-3,11,TGCAGCGTTGACAAGCCGAGTACGCAGTATTTT,CSVDKPSTQYF
.,TRBV12-5,few,TRBJ1-2,14,TGTGCTAGTGGCCCAGGGGTAGTTAACTATGGCTACACCTTC,CASGPGVVNYGYTF
.,TRBV30,.,TRBJ2-3,15,TGTGCCTGGAGTGTACTGGGGGGGCTGGCAGATACGCAGTATTTT,CAWSVLGGLADTQYF
.,TRBV5-1,once,TRBJ2-5,14,TGCGCCAGCAGCTTGGGGCCGGGTTCAGAGACCCAGTACTTC,CASSLGPGSETQYF
.,TRBV2,.,TRBJ2-4,11,TGTGCCAGCAAGCGAGAAAACATTCAGTACTTC,CASKRENIQYF
TRBD1,TRBV6-5,.,TRBJ2-7,14,TGTGCCAGCAGTCGAACGGACAGGAGCTACGAGCAGTACTTC,CASSRTDRSYEQYF
.,TRBV28,.,TRBJ2-7,16,TGTGCCAGCATGGAGGTGGGCAAAACTGCCTCCTACGAGCAGTACTTC,CASMEVGKTASYEQYF
TRBD2,TRBV18,.,TRBJ2-5,15,TGTGCCAGCTCACTCCCCCTAGCGGGTGGAGAGACCCAGTACTTC,CASSLPLAGGETQYF
.,TRBV28,.,TRBJ2-7,14,TGTGCCAGCAGACCAGGGGAGCCGGGCCGCGAGCAGTACTTC,CASRPGEPGREQYF
TRBD1,TRBV9,few,TRBJ2-7,16,TGTGCCAGCAGCCCCCGGACAGGGACCCTAAACTACGAGCAGTACTTC,CASSPRTGTLNYEQYF
.,TRBV14,.,TRBJ1-1,11,TGTGCCAGCAGCCAAGCCCAGAAAGCTTTCTTT,CASSQAQKAFF
TRBD1,TRBV5-1,.,TRBJ1-3,15,TGCGCCAGCAGCTTGGAGACAGGGGCTGGAAACACCATATATTTT,CASSLETGAGNTIYF
.,TRBV6-5,.,TRBJ1-4,14,TGTGCCAGCAGCTGGGGGGGGACCAATGAAAAACTGTTTTTT,CASSWGGTNEKLFF
.,TRBV28,.,TRBJ1-1,13,TGTGCCAGCAGTTTGGGACAGAACACTGAAGCTTTCTTT,CASSLGQNTEAFF
.,TRBV7-2,.,TRBJ1-2,13,TGTGCCAGCAGCTTCTCCGTCGACTATGGCTACACCTTC,CASSFSVDYGYTF
.,TRBV6-4,.,TRBJ2-3,13,TGTGCCAGCAGTGCCGAGTTGGGCTATACGCAGTATTTT,CASSAELGYTQYF
.,TRBV2,.,TRBJ2-5,14,TGTGCCAGCAGTGGACTAAGCGGCCAAGAGACCCAGTACTTC,CASSGLSGQETQYF
TRBD2,TRBV11-2,.,TRBJ2-7,15,TGTGCCAGCAGCCGGACTAGCGGGAGCTCCTACGAGCAGTACTTC,CASSRTSGSSYEQYF
.,TRBV29-1,.,TRBJ2-7,14,TGCAGCGTTGAAAGTTGGCAGGGAGGATACGAGCAGTACTTC,CSVESWQGGYEQYF
.,TRBV25-1,.,TRBJ1-5,14,TGTGCCAGCAGTGAATATGTCACAGATCAGCCCCAGCATTTT,CASSEYVTDQPQHF
.,TRBV5-4,.,TRBJ1-2,14,TGTGCCAGCAGTCTTCCGCGGACTAACTATGGCTACACCTTC,CASSLPRTNYGYTF
.,TRBV15,.,TRBJ2-3,18,TGTGCCACCAGCAGGACCCGAGAACAGGGTTGGGGCACAGATACGCAGTATTTT,CATSRTREQGWGTDTQYF
.,TRBV7-9,.,TRBJ1-4,13,TGTGCCAGCAGCTTATCGACTAATGAAAAACTGTTTTTT,CASSLSTNEKLFF
.,TRBV6-5,.,TRBJ2-5,11,TGTGCCAGCGATGGCCGAGAGACCCAGTACTTC,CASDGRETQYF
TRBD1,TRBV28,.,TRBJ1-2,15,TGTGCCAGCAGTGAACGACAGGGGTTAGGCTATGGCTACACCTTC,CASSERQGLGYGYTF
.,TRBV28,.,TRBJ1-6,16,TGTGCCAGCAGTTCGAGGGCCAGGGGTATGAATTCACCCCTCCACTTT,CASSSRARGMNSPLHF
.,TRBV13,.,TRBJ2-2,16,TGTGCCAGCAGCTTACCTTCAGCGATCGGAACCGGGGAGCTGTTTTTT,CASSLPSAIGTGELFF
.,TRBV15,.,TRBJ1-1,14,TGTGCCACCAGCAGAGATGGTGGAGACACTGAAGCTTTCTTT,CATSRDGGDTEAFF
.,TRBV3-1/TRBV3-2,once,TRBJ2-2,15,TGTGCCAGCAGCCAAGGGACTTTGAACACCGGGGAGCTGTTTTTT,CASSQGTLNTGELFF
TRBD1,TRBV2,once,TRBJ1-4,15,TGTGCCAGCAGTGAAGGCGCAGGGGGAGAGGAAAAACTGTTTTTT,CASSEGAGGEEKLFF
.,TRBV9,few,TRBJ1-2,15,TGTGCCAGCAGCGTAGCCGTACACGCTAACTATGGCTACACCTTC,CASSVAVHANYGYTF
.,TRBV19,once,TRBJ2-3,16,TGTGCCAGTACCCCTGGGGACACCCTTCTCACAGATACGCAGTATTTT,CASTPGDTLLTDTQYF
TRBD1,TRBV3-1/TRBV3-2,once,TRBJ1-5,13,TGTGCCAGCAGCCTCGCAGGGGGCCAGCCCCAGCATTTT,CASSLAGGQPQHF
TRBD2,TRBV11-2,once,TRBJ2-1,19,TGTGCCAGCAGCTTAAGGGTACTAGGAGAGCGGGGTCTCGGGGGTGAGCAGTTCTTC,CASSLRVLGERGLGGEQFF
TRBD1,TRBV11-2,.,TRBJ1-1,13,TGTGCCAGCAGTCCCGACAGGGGGTTTGAAGCTTTCTTT,CASSPDRGFEAFF
.,TRBV12-3/TRBV12-4,.,TRBJ2-1,13,TGTGCCAGCAAGCGGCTAGCAGTGGATGAGCAGTTCTTC,CASKRLAVDEQFF
.,TRBV12-2,.,TRBJ1-1,15,TGTGCAAGTCGACGATCGACAGGGAAGGGGGCTGAAGCTTTCTTT,CASRRSTGKGAEAFF
TRBD1,TRBV7-3,.,TRBJ1-6,15,TGTGCCAGCAGCTTACTAGCAGGGGGGAAGTATCCCCTCCACTTT,CASSLLAGGKYPLHF
.,TRBV5-1,.,TRBJ2-7,14,TGCGCCAGCAGCTTGGGGGACACCCGCTACGAGCAGTACTTC,CASSLGDTRYEQYF
.,TRBV19,.,TRBJ1-1,13,TGTGCCAGTAGTGAGACAAGGAACACTGAAGCTTTCTTT,CASSETRNTEAFF
.,TRBV28,.,TRBJ2-2,13,TGTGCCAGCAGTTTTCGGCGGACCGGGGAGCTGTTTTTT,CASSFRRTGELFF
.,TRBV27,.,TRBJ2-2,16,TGTGCCAGCAGTTCCCCCCGCACATCGAACACCGGGGAGCTGTTTTTT,CASSSPRTSNTGELFF
.,TRBV12-5,.,TRBJ2-1,12,TGTGCTAGTGCCCAAGGGGCGCGAGTTCAGTTCTTC,CASAQGARVQFF
.,TRBV3-1/TRBV3-2,.,TRBJ2-5,13,TGTGCCAGCAGTTACTACGGCCAAGAGACCCAGTACTTC,CASSYYGQETQYF
.,TRBV27,.,TRBJ1-1,14,TGTGCCAGCAGTTTACGACAGGAGAACACTGAAGCTTTCTTT,CASSLRQENTEAFF
.,TRBV6-2/TRBV6-3,.,TRBJ1-5,14,TGTGCCAGCAGTTACAGCCAGGGGAATCAGCCCCAGCATTTT,CASSYSQGNQPQHF
TRBD1,TRBV6-5,.,TRBJ1-4,14,TGTGCCAGCAGCAAGGGACAGGGAAGTGAAAAACTGTTTTTT,CASSKGQGSEKLFF
TRBD2,TRBV5-1,.,TRBJ2-1,17,TGCGCCAGCAGCTCAGGACTAGCGGGGGCCTATCAGTCAGAGCAGTTCTTC,CASSSGLAGAYQSEQFF
.,TRBV19,.,TRBJ1-5,15,TGTGCCAGTAGTATTCGGGAGATCCTCGGGCAGCCCCAGCATTTT,CASSIREILGQPQHF
TRBD1,TRBV5-4,.,TRBJ2-7,17,TGTGCCAGCAGCCCGGGGGGCTCGGGGACAGGGTATTCCGAGCAGTACTTC,CASSPGGSGTGYSEQYF
.,TRBV4-1,.,TRBJ1-6,13,TGCGCCAGCAGCTTGGAGAGAAATTCACCCCTCCACTTT,CASSLERNSPLHF